The T cell receptor (beta chain) under discussion was sequenced for a study of regulatory dendritic cells for organ transplantation. Study-level points and caveats: Among resting subsets, memory CD8+ cells contained the most alloreactive clonotypes.

Germline CDR1 reads SGHAT; CDR2 reads FQNNGV. This CDR3 has 17 amino acids. V was trimmed by 2 bases and J by 3 bases, leaving 19 bases between them. Sorted T cells were CFSE-labeled and cultured approximately five days with allogeneic regulatory or mature dendritic cells at 1:10. The table came from immunoSEQ multiplex PCR; TCRdb's copy has only in-frame clones and leaves some out. The repertoire holds roughly 20,000 clones, with 70% to 90% as singletons. Regarding this clone: Its specificity is unknown.

Sequenced input: naive CD4+ T cells from blood cultured with regulatory dendritic cells. The subset here: CD45RA+ naive T cells. This receptor was obtained from a human donor in good health. The V call is TRBV11-2, the J call TRBJ1-2, with D uncertain. The CDR3 DNA reads as TGTGCCAGCAGCTTATCCCCCCCCGACTGGCAAGACTATGGCTACACCTTC. It translates to CASSLSPPDWQDYGYTF. The full variable domain, with the rest looked up from reference TRBV11-2 and TRBJ1-2, is EAGVAQSPRYKIIEKRQSVAFWCNPISGHATLYWYQQILGQGPKLLIQFQNNGVVDDSQLPKDRFSAERLKGVDSTLKIQPAKLEDSAVYLCASSLSPPDWQDYGYTFGSGTRLTVV.